This note documents a single T cell receptor (beta chain) sequence. Antigen unknown. CDR3 length: 14 residues. CDR1 and CDR2 (germline): MDHEN, SYDVKM. Trimming cost V 7 bases and J 2 bases, with 15 bases left between them. These data are taken from a study of response to subunit inactivated influenza vaccine. Findings of the study overall: The authors put forward the suggestion that each seasonal influenza vaccination may bring in only a limited number of new T cells.

TCRdb ran MiXCR on the RT-PCR reads and lists one entry per CDR3 protein. This sample carries under 550,000 distinct CDR3 sequences, 7.2% of them seen once, and the ten largest clones take 13%. The chain employs TRBV28 and TRBJ2-7; the D gene could be TRBD1 or TRBD2 (5 bases each). This clonotype was sampled from a man in his fifties or sixties who received an inactivated influenza vaccine. The sample in question was PBMCs from blood, obtained less than 30 months after vaccination. The CDR3 is CASTPSRGPYEQYF. As DNA, the CDR3 is TGTGCCAGCACCCCCTCGAGGGGCCCCTACGAGCAGTACTTC.